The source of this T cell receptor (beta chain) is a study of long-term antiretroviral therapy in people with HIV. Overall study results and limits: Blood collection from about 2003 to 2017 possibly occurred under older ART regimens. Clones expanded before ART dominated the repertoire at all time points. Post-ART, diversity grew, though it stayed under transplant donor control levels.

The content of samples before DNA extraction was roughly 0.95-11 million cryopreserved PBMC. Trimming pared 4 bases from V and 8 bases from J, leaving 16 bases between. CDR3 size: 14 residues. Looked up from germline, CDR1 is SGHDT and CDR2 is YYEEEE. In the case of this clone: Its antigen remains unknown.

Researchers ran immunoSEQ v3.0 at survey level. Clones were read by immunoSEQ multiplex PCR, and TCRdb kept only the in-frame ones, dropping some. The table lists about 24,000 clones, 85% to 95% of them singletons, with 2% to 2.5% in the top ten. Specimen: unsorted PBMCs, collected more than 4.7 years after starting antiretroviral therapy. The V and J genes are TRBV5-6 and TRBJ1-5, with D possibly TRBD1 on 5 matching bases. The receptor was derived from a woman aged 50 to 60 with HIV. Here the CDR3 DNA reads TGTGCCAGCAGCGGGGGGGGAGCTGGAGAGCCCCAGCATTTT. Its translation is CASSGGGAGEPQHF.